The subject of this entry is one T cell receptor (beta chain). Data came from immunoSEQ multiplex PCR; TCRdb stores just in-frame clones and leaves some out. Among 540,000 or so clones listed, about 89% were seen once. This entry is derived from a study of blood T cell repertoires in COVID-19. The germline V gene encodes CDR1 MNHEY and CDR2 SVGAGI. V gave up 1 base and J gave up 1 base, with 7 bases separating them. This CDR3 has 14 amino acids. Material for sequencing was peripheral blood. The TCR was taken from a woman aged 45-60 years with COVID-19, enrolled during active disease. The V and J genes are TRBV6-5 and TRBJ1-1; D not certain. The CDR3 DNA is TGTGCCAGCAGTTACTTCCTCGGGAACACTGAAGCTTTCTTT. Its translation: CASSYFLGNTEAFF.